This T cell receptor (beta chain) was profiled in a study of CD8 T cells in ankylosing spondylitis. Findings and limits, study-wide: Disease-linked clones, CD8+, were relatively rare in peripheral blood.

TCRdb reprocessed the 5' RACE reads with MiXCR, giving one entry per CDR3 protein. The sample includes approximately 220,000 distinct CDR3 sequences, about 10% of them seen just once. CDR3 length equals 17 residues. The germline CDR1 and CDR2 sequences are SGHRS and YFSETQ. Germline trimming cut 0 bases from V and 7 bases from J; bases unmatched to any gene: 15. In its sample, this clonotype was seen many times. The target antigen is unknown. This sequence joins TRBV5-1 and TRBJ1-2; 7 bases map to TRBD1. This TCR was sampled from a male donor with ankylosing spondylitis or in good health (not recorded which). What was sequenced was blood, either unsorted or a sorted T cell fraction (not recorded which). The CDR3 bases are TGCGCCAGCAGCTTGGTTAACACCCAGGCAGGGGGAGCTGGCTACACCTTC. Protein sequence: CASSLVNTQAGGAGYTF.